One and the same sample provided the 14 T cell receptor beta chains below, sequenced in a study of T cell changes during pregnancy in multiple sclerosis. Generated by immunoSEQ multiplex PCR, the TCRdb table keeps only in-frame clones and is missing some. This sample has roughly 66,000 clones, with roughly 90% found just once. Sequenced material: peripheral blood, taken in the first trimester of pregnancy. These receptors all stem from a female donor with multiple sclerosis, enrolled in a pregnancy study.

The chain joins TRBV19 to TRBJ2-2; the D gene is possibly TRBD2 (6 bases). CDR3 length equals 16 residues. Trimming left V 3 bases short and J 2 bases short, with 13 bases between. Germline-derived CDR1 and CDR2 are LNHDA and SQIVND (reference sequence). As DNA, the CDR3 is TGTGCCAGTAGTATTTCGGCGGGGATCAACACCGGGGAGCTGTTTTTT. Amino acid sequence: CASSISAGINTGELFF.

The chain joins TRBV18 to TRBJ1-4; a weak D match, TRBD1 (5 bases). This CDR3 has 19 amino acids. CDR1 and CDR2 from the germline V gene are KGHSH and LQKENI. Trimming cost V 6 bases and J 4 bases, with 27 bases left between them. In nucleotides, the CDR3 is TGTGCCAGCTCCCTTCAAGGTCCAGGGTCAGCATTAAGTAATGAAAAACTGTTTTTT. Protein sequence: CASSLQGPGSALSNEKLFF.

In the case of this clone: Germline and junction disagree at one end, which may indicate a read error. V gene TRBV7-7 combines with J gene TRBJ2-1; 13 nucleotides match TRBD2. Per the germline V gene, CDR1 is SSHAT and CDR2 is FNYEAQ (reference sequence). The CDR3 runs 15 residues. Here the CDR3 DNA reads TGTGCTAGCAGCCAGGGACTAGCGGGGCTCAATGAGCAGTTCTTC. Translating gives CASSQGLAGLNEQFF.

This chain uses TRBV4-3 with TRBJ2-1, with D perhaps matching TRBD2 (6 bases). Germline-derived CDR1 and CDR2 are LGHNA and YSLEER. The CDR3 is made up of 13 amino acids. Trimming took off 0 bases at V and 8 bases at J, with 8 bases between the two ends. The CDR3: CASSQDGGDEQFF. CDR3 DNA: TGCGCCAGCAGCCAAGACGGAGGGGATGAGCAGTTCTTC.

The chain employs TRBV7-2 and TRBJ2-3; TRBD1 matches 10 bases. Germline trimming cut 0 bases from V and 12 bases from J; bases unmatched to any gene: 6. From germline, CDR1 is SGHTA and CDR2 FQGNSA. CDR3 size: 14 residues. This chain's CDR3 is CASSLAEDRGGQYF. CDR3 in DNA: TGTGCCAGCAGCTTAGCAGAGGACAGGGGGGGACAGTATTTT.

This rearrangement joins TRBV5-1 to TRBJ1-5; TRBD1 matches 9 bases. The CDR3 is 14 residues long. Germline CDR1 reads SGHRS; CDR2 reads YFSETQ. V trimming: 4 bases; J trimming: 5 bases; junction bases outside the gene matches: 4. In DNA form, the CDR3 reads TGCGCCAGCAGCGTGGGACAGGGAGATCAGCCCCAGCATTTT. Amino acids: CASSVGQGDQPQHF.

The chain combines TRBV27 with TRBJ1-1, with unresolved D. The CDR3 is made up of 11 amino acids. Germline assignment: CDR1 MNHEY and CDR2 SMNVEV (reference sequence). Trimming took 7 bases from V and 4 from J, leaving 7 bases between them. The CDR3 bases are TGTGCCAGCAACAGTGCCACTGAAGCTTTCTTT. It codes for CASNSATEAFF.

This chain uses TRBV29-1 with TRBJ2-7, with 8 bases lining up with TRBD2. The V and J ends lost 8 bases and 6 bases, in that order; junction bases with no gene match: 12. The CDR3 consists of 13 residues. Looked up from germline, CDR1 is SQVTM and CDR2 is ANQGSEA. CDR3: CSTTSSGRGEQYF. The CDR3 coding sequence is TGCAGCACAACCTCTAGCGGGCGGGGCGAGCAGTACTTC.

V usage is TRBV19 and J usage is TRBJ2-3; weak D call: TRBD1 (5 bases). V was shortened by 5 bases and J by 6 bases, with 18 bases between the two germline ends. Germline CDR1 reads LNHDA; CDR2 reads SQIVND (reference sequence). The CDR3 runs to 15 residues. The CDR3 here is CASSPGWGGADTQYF. CDR3 nucleotides: TGTGCCAGTAGTCCAGGGTGGGGTGGGGCGGATACGCAGTATTTT.

This rearrangement joins TRBV6-5 to TRBJ1-1, with D possibly matching TRBD1 (5 bases). Deletions cut 4 bases from V and 5 bases from J, with 14 bases between. The CDR3 consists of 14 residues. Germline V gene sequence: CDR1 MNHEY, CDR2 SVGAGI. CDR3 DNA sequence: TGTGCCAGCAGTTCCCGGGACTCCAAGACTGAAGCTTTCTTT. Translation gives CASSSRDSKTEAFF.

The J gene is TRBJ2-4, the V gene TRBV19; 16 bases map to TRBD2. Germline V CDR1 and CDR2: LNHDA, SQIVND (reference sequence). There are 17 residues in the CDR3. Trimming removed 1 base from V and 5 bases from J; junction bases left unmatched: 2. The CDR3 sequence: CASSIVGLAGGQNIQYF. The CDR3 DNA is TGTGCCAGTAGTATAGTGGGACTAGCGGGAGGGCAAAACATTCAGTACTTC.

V is TRBV7-9 and J is TRBJ2-7; the match to TRBD2 covers 7 bases. The CDR3 length is 14 residues. V trimming: 0 bases; J trimming: 3 bases; junction bases outside the gene matches: 2. The germline V gene encodes CDR1 SEHNR and CDR2 FQNEAQ (reference sequence). CDR3 coding DNA: TGTGCCAGCAGCTTAGCGGGAGGGCACTACGAGCAGTACTTC. Amino acids: CASSLAGGHYEQYF.

The V and J genes are TRBV25-1 and TRBJ2-7, with D tentatively TRBD2 (6 bases). CDR1 is MGHDK and CDR2 is SYGVNS in the germline V gene. V lost 4 bases and J 0 bases, leaving 13 bases between the germline ends. CDR3 length: 15 residues. The CDR3 DNA is TGTGCCAGCAGTGGTATGGGGCGGGGCTCCTACGAGCAGTACTTC. This encodes CASSGMGRGSYEQYF.

The chain joins TRBV7-2 to TRBJ2-5; D gene ambiguous. The CDR3 loop spans 14 amino acids. The germline V gene has CDR1 SGHTA and CDR2 FQGNSA. V lost 4 bases to trimming and J lost 1 base, with 10 bases between them. In DNA form, the CDR3 reads TGTGCCAGCAGCTCCTTCCCAGGCCAAGAGACCCAGTACTTC. It yields the protein CASSSFPGQETQYF.